This TCR beta chain was recovered during a study of response to subunit inactivated influenza vaccine. The V gene end was trimmed by 6 bases and the J gene end by 2 bases; junction bases not matched to a gene: 12. The CDR3 has 16 residues. The V gene's germline CDR1 is MDHEN and CDR2 SYDVKM. Whole-study findings and limits: The authors put forward the suggestion that each seasonal influenza vaccination may bring in only a limited number of new T cells.

A remark on this clonotype: What it binds is unknown.

MiXCR, applied by TCRdb to the RT-PCR reads, yields one record per CDR3 protein. The sample lists 490,000 or so distinct CDR3 sequences, 7.6% occurring once. The clonotype comes from a man aged 50 to 75 who received an inactivated influenza vaccine. The rearrangement uses TRBV28 and TRBJ2-7; TRBD1 agrees at 8 bases. Sequenced material: PBMCs from blood, taken 23 months after vaccination. The CDR3 here is CASSRDRPLPTYEQYF. DNA for the CDR3: TGTGCCAGCAGCCGGGACAGGCCTCTTCCCACCTACGAGCAGTACTTC.